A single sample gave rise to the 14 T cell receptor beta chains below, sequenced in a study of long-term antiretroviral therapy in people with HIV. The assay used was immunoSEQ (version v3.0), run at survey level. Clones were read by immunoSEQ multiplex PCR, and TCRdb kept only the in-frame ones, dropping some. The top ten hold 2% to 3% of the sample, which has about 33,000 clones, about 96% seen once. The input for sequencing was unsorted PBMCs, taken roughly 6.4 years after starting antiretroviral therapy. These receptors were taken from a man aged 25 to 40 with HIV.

CDR3 protein: CASGRQGYEQYF. The CDR3 coding sequence is TGTGCCAGTGGTAGACAGGGCTACGAGCAGTACTTC. The J gene is TRBJ2-7, the V gene TRBV27, with 7 bases lining up with TRBD1. The CDR3 runs 12 residues. Trimming at V came to 9 bases and at J to 3 bases, leaving 5 bases not matched to a gene. Germline CDR1 is MNHEY and CDR2 is SMNVEV (reference sequence).

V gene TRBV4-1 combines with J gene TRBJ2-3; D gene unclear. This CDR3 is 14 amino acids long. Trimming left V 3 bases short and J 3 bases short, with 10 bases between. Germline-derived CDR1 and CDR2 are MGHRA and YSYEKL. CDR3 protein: CASSHQGRTDTQYF. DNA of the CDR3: TGCGCCAGCAGCCACCAAGGACGTACAGATACGCAGTATTTT.

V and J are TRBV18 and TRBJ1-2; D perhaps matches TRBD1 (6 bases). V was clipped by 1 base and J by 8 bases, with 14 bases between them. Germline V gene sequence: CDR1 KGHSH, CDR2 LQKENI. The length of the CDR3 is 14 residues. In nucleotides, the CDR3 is TGTGCCAGCTCACCACTAGACAGGCCTCCGGGCTACACCTTC. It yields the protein CASSPLDRPPGYTF. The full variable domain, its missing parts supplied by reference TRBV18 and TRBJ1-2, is NAGVMQNPRHLVRRRGQEARLRCSPMKGHSHVYWYRQLPEEGLKFMVYLQKENIIDESGMPKERFSAEFPKEGPSILRIQQVVRGDSAAYFCASSPLDRPPGYTFGSGTRLTVV.

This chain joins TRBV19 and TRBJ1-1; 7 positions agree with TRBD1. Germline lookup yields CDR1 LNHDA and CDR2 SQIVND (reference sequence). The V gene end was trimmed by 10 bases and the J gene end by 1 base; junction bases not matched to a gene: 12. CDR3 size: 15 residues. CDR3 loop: CATLASGTENTEAFF. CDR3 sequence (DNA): TGTGCCACCCTCGCTTCCGGGACAGAGAACACTGAAGCTTTCTTT.

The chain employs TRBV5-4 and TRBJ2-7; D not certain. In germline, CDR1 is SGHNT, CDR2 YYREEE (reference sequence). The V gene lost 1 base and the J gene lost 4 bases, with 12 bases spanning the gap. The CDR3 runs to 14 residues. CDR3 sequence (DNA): TGTGCCAGCAGCTTGCGTGCAGGCACATACGAGCAGTACTTC. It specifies CASSLRAGTYEQYF.

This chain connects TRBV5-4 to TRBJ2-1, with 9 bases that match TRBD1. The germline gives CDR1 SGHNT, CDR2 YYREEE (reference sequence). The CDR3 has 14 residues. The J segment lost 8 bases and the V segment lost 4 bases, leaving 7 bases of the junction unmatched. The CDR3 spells CASSKRQGDDEQFF. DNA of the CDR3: TGTGCCAGCAGCAAGCGACAGGGGGACGATGAGCAGTTCTTC.

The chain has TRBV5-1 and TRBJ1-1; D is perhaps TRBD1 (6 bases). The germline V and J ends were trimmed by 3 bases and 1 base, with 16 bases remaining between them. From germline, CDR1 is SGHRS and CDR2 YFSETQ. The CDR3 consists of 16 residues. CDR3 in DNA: TGCGCCAGCAGCTCTCTTGGTGGGACACCGAACACTGAAGCTTTCTTT. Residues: CASSSLGGTPNTEAFF.

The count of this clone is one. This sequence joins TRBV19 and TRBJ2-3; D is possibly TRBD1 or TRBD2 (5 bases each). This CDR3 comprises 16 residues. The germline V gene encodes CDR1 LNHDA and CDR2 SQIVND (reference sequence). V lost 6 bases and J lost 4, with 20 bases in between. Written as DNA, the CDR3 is TGTGCCAGTAGAGTCGGGACCGAGACCTTAGCAGATACGCAGTATTTT. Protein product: CASRVGTETLADTQYF.

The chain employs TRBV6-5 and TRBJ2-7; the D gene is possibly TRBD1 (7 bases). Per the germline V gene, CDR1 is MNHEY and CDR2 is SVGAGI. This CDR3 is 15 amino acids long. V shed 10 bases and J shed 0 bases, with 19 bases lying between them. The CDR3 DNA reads TGTGCCACCAGCCAGGGGGGTACGAGCTCCTACGAGCAGTACTTC. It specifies CATSQGGTSSYEQYF.

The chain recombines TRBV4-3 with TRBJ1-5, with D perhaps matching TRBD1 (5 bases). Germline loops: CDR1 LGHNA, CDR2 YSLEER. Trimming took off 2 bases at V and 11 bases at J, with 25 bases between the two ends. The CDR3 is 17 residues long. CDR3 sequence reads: CASSQNVGLARGASQHF. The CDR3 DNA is TGCGCCAGCAGCCAAAACGTGGGTCTCGCGAGGGGAGCCTCCCAGCATTTT.

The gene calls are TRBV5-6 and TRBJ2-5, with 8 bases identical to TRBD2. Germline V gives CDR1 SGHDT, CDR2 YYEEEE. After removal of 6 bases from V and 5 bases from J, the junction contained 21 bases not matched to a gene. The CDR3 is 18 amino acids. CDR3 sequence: CASTPGLLAVVTRETQYF. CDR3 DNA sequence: TGTGCCAGCACCCCTGGACTACTAGCGGTTGTCACAAGGGAGACCCAGTACTTC.

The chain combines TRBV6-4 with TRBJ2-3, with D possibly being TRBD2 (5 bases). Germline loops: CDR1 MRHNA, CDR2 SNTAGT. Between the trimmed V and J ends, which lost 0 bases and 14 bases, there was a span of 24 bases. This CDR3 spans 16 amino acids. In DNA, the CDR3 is TGTGCCAGCAGTGACTCGTGGTCCCCTCAGGCGGGTGAGCTGTATTTT. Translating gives CASSDSWSPQAGELYF.

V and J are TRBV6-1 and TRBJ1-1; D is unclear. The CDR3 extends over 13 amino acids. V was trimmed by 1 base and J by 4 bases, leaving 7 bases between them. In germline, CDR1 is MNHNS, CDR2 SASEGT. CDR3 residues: CASSEVGSTEAFF. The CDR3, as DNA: TGTGCCAGCAGTGAAGTAGGGTCCACTGAAGCTTTCTTT.

CDR3 sequence reads: CATSPRFGARETQYF. CDR3 nucleotide sequence: TGTGCCACCAGCCCCCGCTTCGGGGCGCGGGAGACCCAGTACTTC. V usage is TRBV15 and J usage is TRBJ2-5; the D call may be TRBD1 or TRBD2 (5 bases each). Germline assignment: CDR1 LNHNV and CDR2 YYDKDF (reference sequence). V was pared by 5 bases and J by 5 bases, with 18 bases between. The CDR3 length is 15 residues.